This T cell receptor beta chain was recorded in a study of lymphopenia after photon versus proton radiotherapy. V lost 4 bases to trimming and J lost 1 base, with 7 bases between them. Germline V gene data show CDR1 as LNHNV and CDR2 as YYDKDF (reference sequence). The CDR3 has 14 amino acids. TCRdb's copy holds only in-frame clones and misses some; the assay was immunoSEQ multiplex PCR. The sample lists 60,000 or so clones; around 85% were seen once. A word on this clone: The antigen remains unidentified.

The study, taken as a whole, reports: In patients who died, overall survival fell as post-nadir TCR diversity dropped more. Better survival with proton therapy was suggested as possible, not demonstrated. Photon-treated patients lost naive T cells and TCR diversity; proton-treated stayed stable. After lymphocyte nadir, photon-treated repertoires showed oligoclonal expansion, especially CD8+ Temra.

This chain uses TRBV15 with TRBJ2-2, with D possibly TRBD1 on 6 matching bases. The input for sequencing was peripheral blood, taken from a patient treated with photon-based radiotherapy. The source is a middle-aged man with gastric cancer. DNA for the CDR3: TGTGCCACCAGCAACAGGGTGAACACCGGGGAGCTGTTTTTT. This gives the protein CATSNRVNTGELFF.